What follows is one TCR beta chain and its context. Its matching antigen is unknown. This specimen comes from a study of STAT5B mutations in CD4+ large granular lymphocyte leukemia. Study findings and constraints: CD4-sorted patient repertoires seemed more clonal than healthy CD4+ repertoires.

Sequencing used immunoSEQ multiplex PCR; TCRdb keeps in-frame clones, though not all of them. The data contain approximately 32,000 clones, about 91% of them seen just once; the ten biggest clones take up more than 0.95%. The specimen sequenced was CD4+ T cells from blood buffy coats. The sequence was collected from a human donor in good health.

Here the CDR3 DNA reads TGTGCCAGCAGTTACGAGAGGTCACCCCTCCACTTT. Translation: CASSYERSPLHF. V is TRBV6-6 and J is TRBJ1-6, with D unclear. The CDR3 has 12 amino acids. V lost 2 bases, J lost 10 bases, and 6 bases lay in between. Looked up from germline, CDR1 is MNHNY and CDR2 is SVGAGI (reference sequence).